Included here is one T cell receptor beta chain sequence, with context. The study enrolled patients aged 18 to 65 with newly diagnosed hyperthyroidism of under 2 months' duration. This entry is derived from a study of T cells in Graves' hyperthyroidism and ophthalmopathy. The CDR3 has 16 residues. V was clipped by 2 bases and J by 3 bases; unmatched bases: 4. The germline gives CDR1 DFQATT, CDR2 SNEGSKA (reference sequence). Researchers took RNA transcripts and amplified the TCR beta CDR3 regions from them. HTBI primers were employed in a first-round RT-PCR of the TCR CDR3. TCRdb independently ran MiXCR on the multiplex PCR reads; one entry per CDR3 protein. Of fewer than 650,000 distinct CDR3 sequences listed, 11% to 15% were seen once; the top ten hold approximately 13%.

This chain joins TRBV20-1 and TRBJ2-3, with 14 bases identical to TRBD2. The sample was blood. The receptor comes from a woman between 40 and 50 years old with Graves' hyperthyroidism. The CDR3, as DNA: TGCAGTGCTAGACCCGGACTAGCGGGAGGTACAGATACGCAGTATTTT. Translated, it gives CSARPGLAGGTDTQYF.